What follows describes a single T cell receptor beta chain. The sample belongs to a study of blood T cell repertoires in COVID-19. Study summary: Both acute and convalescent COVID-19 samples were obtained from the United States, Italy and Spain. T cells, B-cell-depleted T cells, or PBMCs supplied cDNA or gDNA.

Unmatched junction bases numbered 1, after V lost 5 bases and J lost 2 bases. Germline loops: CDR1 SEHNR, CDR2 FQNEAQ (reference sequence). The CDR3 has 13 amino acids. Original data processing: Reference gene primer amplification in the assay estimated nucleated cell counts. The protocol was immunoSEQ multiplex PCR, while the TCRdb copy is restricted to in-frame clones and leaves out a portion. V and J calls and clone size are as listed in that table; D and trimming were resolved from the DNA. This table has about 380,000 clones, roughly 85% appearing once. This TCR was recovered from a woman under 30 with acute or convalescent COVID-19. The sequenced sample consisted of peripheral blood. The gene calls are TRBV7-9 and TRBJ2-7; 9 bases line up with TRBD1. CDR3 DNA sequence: TGTGCCAGCAGCGGGACAGGGCCCTACGAGCAGTACTTC. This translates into CASSGTGPYEQYF. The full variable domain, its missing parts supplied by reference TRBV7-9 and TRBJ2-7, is DTGVSQNPRHKITKRGQNVTFRCDPISEHNRLYWYRQTLGQGPEFLTYFQNEAQLEKSRLLSDRFSAERPKGSFSTLEIQRTEQGDSAMYLCASSGTGPYEQYFGPGTRLTVT.